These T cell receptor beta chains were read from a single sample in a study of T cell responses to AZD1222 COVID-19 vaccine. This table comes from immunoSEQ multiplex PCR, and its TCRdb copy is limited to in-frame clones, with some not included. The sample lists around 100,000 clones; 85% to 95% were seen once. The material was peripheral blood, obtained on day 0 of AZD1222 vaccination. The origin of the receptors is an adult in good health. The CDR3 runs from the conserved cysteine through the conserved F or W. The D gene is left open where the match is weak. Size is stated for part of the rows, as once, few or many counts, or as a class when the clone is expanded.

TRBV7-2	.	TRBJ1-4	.	TGTGCCAGCAGCTTAGGACAATCCGAAAAACTGTTTTTT	CASSLGQSEKLFF
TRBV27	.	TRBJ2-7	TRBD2	TGTGCCAGCAGTCCTGGGACTAGCGGGACCTCCTACGAGCAGTACTTC	CASSPGTSGTSYEQYF
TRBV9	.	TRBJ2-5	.	TGTGCCAGCAGCAGACGGCCGCAAGAGACCCAGTACTTC	CASSRRPQETQYF
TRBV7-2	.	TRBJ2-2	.	TGTGCCAGCAGCTTCACACCAACCTCCATCGGGGAGCTGTTTTTT	CASSFTPTSIGELFF
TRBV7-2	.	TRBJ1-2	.	TGTGCCAGCAGCTCAGTAGTGACAGTAAGCTATGGCTACACCTTC	CASSSVVTVSYGYTF
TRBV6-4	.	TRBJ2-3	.	TGTGCCAGCAGTGACTCGCGCAGTGGTAGCACAGATACGCAGTATTTT	CASSDSRSGSTDTQYF
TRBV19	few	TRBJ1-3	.	TGTGCCAGTAAAATCCCGGGAGGAAACACCATATATTTT	CASKIPGGNTIYF
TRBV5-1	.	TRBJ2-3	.	TGCGCCAGCAGCTTGGTCGCGAGGAGCACAGATACGCAGTATTTT	CASSLVARSTDTQYF
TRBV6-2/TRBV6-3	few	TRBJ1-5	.	TGTGCCAGCAGTCTCCACAGGGAGGATCAGCCCCAGCATTTT	CASSLHREDQPQHF
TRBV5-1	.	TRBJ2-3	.	TGCGCCAGCAGCTTCGACAGGCACACAGATACGCAGTATTTT	CASSFDRHTDTQYF
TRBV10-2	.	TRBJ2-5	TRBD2	TGCGCCAGCAGGGATCGCGCGGGACTAGGGTCCCAAGAGACCCAGTACTTC	CASRDRAGLGSQETQYF
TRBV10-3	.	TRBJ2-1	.	TGTGCCATCAGTGAGTCTCGGCTGGAGGAGAGCTCCTACAATGAGCAGTTCTTC	CAISESRLEESSYNEQFF
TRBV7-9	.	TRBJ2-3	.	TGTGCCAGCAGCTTACCGCTAGCCCGCACAGATACGCAGTATTTT	CASSLPLARTDTQYF
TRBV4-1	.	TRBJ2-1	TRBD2	TGCGCCAGCATCCAAAGCCCGCTAGCGGGAGGGGTCAATGAGCAGTTCTTC	CASIQSPLAGGVNEQFF
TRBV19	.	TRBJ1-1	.	TGTGCCAGTAGACTGGGGCCCATGAACACTGAAGCTTTCTTT	CASRLGPMNTEAFF
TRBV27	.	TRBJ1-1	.	TGTGCCAGCAGCCGATACGGACCCCAGGACACTGAAGCTTTCTTT	CASSRYGPQDTEAFF
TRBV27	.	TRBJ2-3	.	TGTGCCAGCAGTTTATATCCGGGGAGCACAGATACGCAGTATTTT	CASSLYPGSTDTQYF
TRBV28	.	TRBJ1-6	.	TGTGCCAGCAGGCTTGCGAGCTCCTATAATTCACCCCTCCACTTT	CASRLASSYNSPLHF
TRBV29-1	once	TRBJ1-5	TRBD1	TGCAGCGTGGGGGACAGGGCCAATCAGCCCCAGCATTTT	CSVGDRANQPQHF
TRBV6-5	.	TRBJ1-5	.	TGTGCCAGCAGTCCGGGCCTCGGGGGTCAGCCCCAGCATTTT	CASSPGLGGQPQHF
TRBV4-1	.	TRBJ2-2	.	TGCGCCAGCAGCCAAGTTCTGGGGCGGACCGGGGAGCTGTTTTTT	CASSQVLGRTGELFF
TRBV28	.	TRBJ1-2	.	TGTGCCAGCAGTGCCCCCGGCGGGGGTCGGTCTTATGGCTACACCTTC	CASSAPGGGRSYGYTF
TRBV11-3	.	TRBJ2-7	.	TGTGCCAGCAGCTTAGATCGAAACTCCTACGAGCAGTACTTC	CASSLDRNSYEQYF
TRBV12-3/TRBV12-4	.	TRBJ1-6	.	TGTGCCAGCAGTTTTGGTAGTCCACCCCTCCACTTT	CASSFGSPPLHF
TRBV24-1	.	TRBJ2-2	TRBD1	TGTGCCACCAGTGATTTGATGGGGGACAGCACCGGGGAGCTGTTTTTT	CATSDLMGDSTGELFF
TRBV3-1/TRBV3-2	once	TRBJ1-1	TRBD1	TGTGCCAGCAGCCCGGGACAGGGTAACACTGAAGCTTTCTTT	CASSPGQGNTEAFF
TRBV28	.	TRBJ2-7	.	TGTGCCAGCAAGACTTCCGCGGGTACCTACGAGCAGTACTTC	CASKTSAGTYEQYF
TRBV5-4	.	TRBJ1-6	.	TGTGCCAGCAGCACCAACCTACAGGGTCCCTCACCCCTCCACTTT	CASSTNLQGPSPLHF
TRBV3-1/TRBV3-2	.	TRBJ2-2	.	TGTGCCAGCAGCCAAGAGACCGGGGAGCTGTTTTTT	CASSQETGELFF
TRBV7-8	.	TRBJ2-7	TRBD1	TGTGCCAGCAGCTTCCGACAGGGCTTACAGCAGTACTTC	CASSFRQGLQQYF
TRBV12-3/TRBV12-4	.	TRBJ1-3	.	TGTGCCAGCAGACAGGGAGCTGGAAACACCATATATTTT	CASRQGAGNTIYF
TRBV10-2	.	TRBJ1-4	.	TGCGCCAGCAAACAGGCTAATGAAAAACTGTTTTTT	CASKQANEKLFF
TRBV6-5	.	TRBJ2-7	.	TGTGCCAGCAGCCCGAAGTTCGCCCCAGCGGGCGAGCAGTACTTC	CASSPKFAPAGEQYF
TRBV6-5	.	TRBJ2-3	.	TGTGCCAGCAGTTATGAGTGGGAGTGGGGCCAAGGGACGCAGTATTTT	CASSYEWEWGQGTQYF
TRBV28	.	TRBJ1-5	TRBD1	TGTGCCAGCAGTGGTATGGGACAGGTCAATCAGCCCCAGCATTTT	CASSGMGQVNQPQHF
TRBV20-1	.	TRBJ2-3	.	TGCAGTGTCTCCCGAAATCCGGAGCAGTATTTT	CSVSRNPEQYF
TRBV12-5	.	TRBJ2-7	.	TGTGCTAGTGGCCGGGGCACTCCTTACGAGCAGTACTTC	CASGRGTPYEQYF
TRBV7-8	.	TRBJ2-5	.	TGTGCCAGCAGCTTAGTAGGGGTGCGGCAAGAGACCCAGTACTTC	CASSLVGVRQETQYF
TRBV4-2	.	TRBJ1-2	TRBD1	TGTGCCAGCAGTCAGACAGGGGTACTTGGCTACACCTTC	CASSQTGVLGYTF
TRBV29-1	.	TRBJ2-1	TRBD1	TGCAGCGTTGAGGACAGGGGGCCCTGGGGCACTGAGCAGTTCTTC	CSVEDRGPWGTEQFF